This T cell receptor (beta chain) emerged from a study of blood T cell repertoires in COVID-19 (dated by TCRdb to between 2020 and 2021). With regard to the full study: Samples covering the acute and convalescent phases of COVID-19 were provided by collaborators in the United States, Italy and Spain. A de-identified subject ID, COVID-19 status, age in years and sex were almost always included in the sample metadata. A freely available public database, intended as a resource for researchers studying the immune response to SARS-CoV-2, is where the repertoires were released. The dataset comprised deeply sampled blood TCRbeta repertoires from subjects exposed to, actively infected with, or recovered from COVID-19. The samples were drawn from the first 160 participants of the ongoing ImmuneRACE study and from 1,254 subjects provided by 6 global collaborators. Where available, HLA class I and class II types were obtained from metadata supplied by the sample provider rather than from assay-based typing. The material from the prospective study consisted of cDNA or gDNA derived from T cells, B-cell-depleted T cells, or PBMCs.

The CDR1 and CDR2 encoded by the germline V gene are ENHRY and SYGVKD. V loses 6 bases, J loses 5 bases, and the germline ends lie 10 bases apart. Counted from cysteine to phenylalanine, this CDR3 has 12 amino acids. CDR3 DNA is the only sequence kept; it has 36 bases, read in frame from the first base. Collaborating institutions collected whole blood in K2EDTA tubes following their own protocols. Collaborator samples were shipped for TCRbeta analysis as frozen whole blood, isolated PBMCs, or DNA extracted from either sample type. What the work shows at the level of the full study, not this receptor alone: Clinical and demographic metadata were provided uncurated, with the amount varying by source and participant.

The immunoSEQ Assay, a bias-controlled multiplex PCR, was used to amplify TCRbeta CDR3 regions from genomic DNA. Under the source paper's analysis protocol: Within the assay, amplification of reference gene primers was used to estimate how many nucleated cells each sample contained. To quantify the absolute abundance of each unique TCRbeta CDR3 rearrangement, sequence reads were collapsed and filtered. Productive Simpson clonality was computed per sample as the square root of Simpson's diversity index over productive rearrangements. The table was pulled from immuneACCESS by TCRdb, which kept in-frame rearrangements only. Such tables lose some clones; where checked, under half of the loss comes from unresolved V genes, and the rest has no known cause. V and J calls and clone size are copied from that table; D and trimming were computed from the DNA. In this sample the table shows some 210,000 clones, around 89% of which occur a single time. About 4.8% of the sample lies in the top ten.

Note on this clone: The target of this receptor is not known. No much larger clonotype is one base removed from it; base qualities were not supplied.

The chain joins TRBV10-3 to TRBJ1-1; the best D guess is TRBD1, with 5 bases matching. This receptor was identified in a woman aged 35 to 49 with acute or convalescent COVID-19. Sequences were obtained from peripheral blood. The CDR3 region has the sequence CAISWEGTEAFF. The base sequence is TGTGCCATCAGCTGGGAGGGGACTGAAGCTTTCTTT.